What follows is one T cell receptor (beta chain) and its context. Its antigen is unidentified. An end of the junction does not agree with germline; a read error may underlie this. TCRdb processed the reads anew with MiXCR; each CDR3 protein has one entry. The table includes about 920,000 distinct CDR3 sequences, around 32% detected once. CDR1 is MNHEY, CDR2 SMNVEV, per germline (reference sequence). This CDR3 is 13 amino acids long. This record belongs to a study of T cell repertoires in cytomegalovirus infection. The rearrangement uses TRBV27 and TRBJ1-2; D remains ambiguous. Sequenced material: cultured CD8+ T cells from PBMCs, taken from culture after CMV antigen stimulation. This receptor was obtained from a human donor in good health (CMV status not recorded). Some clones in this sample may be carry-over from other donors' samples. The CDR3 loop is CTSSSRNPYGYTF. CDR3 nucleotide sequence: TGTACCAGCAGTTCGAGAAACCCCTATGGCTACACCTTC.